What follows describes a single T cell receptor (beta chain). Its specificity is not known. The PCR had 60 Vbeta and 13 Jbeta primers. Produced via immunoSEQ multiplex PCR; TCRdb's table is partial and in-frame only. The repertoire consists of over 150,000 clones, with approximately 80% occurring once and the leading ten covering about 5.6%. The data derive from a study of cytomegalovirus exposure and HLA in healthy donors. Regarding the study as a whole: Investigators reported 150 to 200 TCR beta chains as tied to cytomegalovirus. In a later analysis, V- and J-gene trimming of beta chains associated with a DCLRE1C missense variant, replicated independently.

V was pared by 7 bases and J by 2 bases, with 9 bases of the junction left unmatched. The CDR3 totals 14 residues. Looked up from germline, CDR1 is SQVTM and CDR2 is ANQGSEA. Sequenced input: PBMCs. The rearrangement links TRBV29-1 to TRBJ2-3; 7 nucleotides agree with TRBD1. The sequence came from a woman aged 40-49 years in good health and CMV-seropositive. The CDR3 here is CSAMGQYDTDTQYF. The CDR3 DNA sequence: TGCAGCGCCATGGGACAGTACGACACAGATACGCAGTATTTT.